A single sample gave rise to the 5 T cell receptor beta chains below, sequenced in a study of blood T cell repertoires in COVID-19. Repertoires were generated with immunoSEQ multiplex PCR, while TCRdb's copy carries only in-frame clones and drops some. The sample has some 150,000 clones; around four fifths are singletons. Material for sequencing was peripheral blood. These receptors originate from a human donor in a cohort sampled during active COVID-19.

The gene calls are TRBV6-2 or TRBV6-3 and TRBJ1-4, with 9 bases matching TRBD1. J gave up 3 bases and V 6 bases, and 11 bases lay outside the gene matches. CDR1 and CDR2 (germline): MNHEY, SVGEGT. The CDR3 has 17 amino acids. The CDR3 region has the DNA TGTGCCAGCAGCAAGGGGACAGGGAGTAGTGCTAATGAAAAACTGTTTTTT. This gives the protein CASSKGTGSSANEKLFF.

The chain recombines TRBV20-1 with TRBJ1-1; D is unresolved. V lost 3 bases, J lost 1 base, and 12 bases lay in between. This CDR3 is 14 amino acids long. Germline CDR1 and CDR2: DFQATT and SNEGSKA (reference sequence). This CDR3 reads CSASPSSKNTEAFF. CDR3 sequence (DNA): TGCAGTGCTAGTCCCTCGAGCAAGAACACTGAAGCTTTCTTT.

The chain carries TRBV13 and TRBJ2-6, with 10 positions matching TRBD1. CDR3 length: 18 residues. In germline, CDR1 is PRHDT, CDR2 FYEKMQ (reference sequence). V lost 2 bases and J lost 1; bases outside the gene matches: 5. CDR3 sequence (DNA): TGTGCCAGCAGCTTATGGACAGGGGGGACTTCTGGGGCCAACGTCCTGACTTTC. It translates to CASSLWTGGTSGANVLTF.

This rearrangement joins TRBV7-2 to TRBJ1-1, with a tentative D call TRBD1 (5 bases). The CDR3 extends over 14 amino acids. The V gene lost 5 bases and the J gene lost 7 bases, with 17 bases spanning the gap. CDR1 is SGHTA, CDR2 FQGNSA, per germline. CDR3 sequence (DNA): TGTGCCAGCAGCCTAACCGAAGGGGTTGGTGAAGCTTTCTTT. It translates to CASSLTEGVGEAFF.

The rearrangement links TRBV6-4 to TRBJ2-3, with TRBD2 as a possible D gene (6 bases). CDR1 and CDR2 from the germline V gene are MRHNA and SNTAGT. The CDR3 runs to 13 residues. V lost 4 bases to trimming and J lost 6 bases, with 11 bases between them. The CDR3 sequence is CASSGTSWDTQYF. The CDR3 region has the DNA TGTGCCAGCAGTGGCACTAGCTGGGATACGCAGTATTTT.